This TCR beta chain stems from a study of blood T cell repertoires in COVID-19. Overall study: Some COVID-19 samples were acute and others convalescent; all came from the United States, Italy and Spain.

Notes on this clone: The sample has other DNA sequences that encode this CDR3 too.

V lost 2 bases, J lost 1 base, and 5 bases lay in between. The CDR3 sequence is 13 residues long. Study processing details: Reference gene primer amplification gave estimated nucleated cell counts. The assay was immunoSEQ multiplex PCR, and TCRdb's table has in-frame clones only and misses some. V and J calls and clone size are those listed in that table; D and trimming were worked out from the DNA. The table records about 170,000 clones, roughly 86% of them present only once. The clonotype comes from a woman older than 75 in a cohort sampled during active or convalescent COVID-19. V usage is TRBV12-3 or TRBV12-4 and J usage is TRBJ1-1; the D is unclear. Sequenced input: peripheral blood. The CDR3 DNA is TGTGCCAGCAGTTTAAGGAGGAACACTGAAGCTTTCTTT. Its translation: CASSLRRNTEAFF.